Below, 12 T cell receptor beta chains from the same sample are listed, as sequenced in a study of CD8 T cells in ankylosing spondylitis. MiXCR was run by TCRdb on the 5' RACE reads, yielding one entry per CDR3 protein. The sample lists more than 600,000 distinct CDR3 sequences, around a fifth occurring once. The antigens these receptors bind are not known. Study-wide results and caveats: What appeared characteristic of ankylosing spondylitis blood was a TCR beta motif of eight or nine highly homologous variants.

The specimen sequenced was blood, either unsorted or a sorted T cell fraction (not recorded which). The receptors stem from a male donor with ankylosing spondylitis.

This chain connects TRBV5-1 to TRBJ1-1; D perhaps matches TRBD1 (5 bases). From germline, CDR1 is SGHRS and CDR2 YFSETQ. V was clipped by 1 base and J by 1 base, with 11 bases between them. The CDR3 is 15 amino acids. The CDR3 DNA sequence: TGCGCCAGCAGCTTGCAGCCGGGGCCGAACACTGAAGCTTTCTTT. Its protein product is CASSLQPGPNTEAFF.

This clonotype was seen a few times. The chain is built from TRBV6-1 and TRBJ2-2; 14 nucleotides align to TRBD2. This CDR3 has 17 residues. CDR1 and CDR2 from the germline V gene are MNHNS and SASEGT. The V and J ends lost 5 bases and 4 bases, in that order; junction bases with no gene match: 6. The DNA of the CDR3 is TGTGCCAGCAGTCAGGGACTAGCGGGAGATTTCACCGGGGAGCTGTTTTTT. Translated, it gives CASSQGLAGDFTGELFF.

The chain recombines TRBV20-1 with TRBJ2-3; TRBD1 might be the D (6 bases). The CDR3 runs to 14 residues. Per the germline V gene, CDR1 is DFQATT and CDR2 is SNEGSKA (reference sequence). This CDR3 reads CSVRLARGGDTQYF. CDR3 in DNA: TGCAGCGTCCGACTGGCCAGAGGGGGAGATACGCAGTATTTT.

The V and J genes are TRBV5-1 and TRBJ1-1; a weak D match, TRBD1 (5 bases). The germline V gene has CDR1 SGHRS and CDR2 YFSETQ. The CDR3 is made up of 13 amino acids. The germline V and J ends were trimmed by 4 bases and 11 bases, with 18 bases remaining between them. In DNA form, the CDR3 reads TGCGCCAGCAGCCCTCCCGACAGCTCAGAGGCTTTCTTT. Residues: CASSPPDSSEAFF.

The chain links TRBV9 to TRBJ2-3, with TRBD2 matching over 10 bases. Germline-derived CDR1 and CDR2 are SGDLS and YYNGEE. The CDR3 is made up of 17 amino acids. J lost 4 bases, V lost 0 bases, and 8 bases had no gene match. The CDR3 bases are TGTGCCAGCAGCGTAGGTCGACTAGCGGGTGGCTCAGATACGCAGTATTTT. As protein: CASSVGRLAGGSDTQYF.

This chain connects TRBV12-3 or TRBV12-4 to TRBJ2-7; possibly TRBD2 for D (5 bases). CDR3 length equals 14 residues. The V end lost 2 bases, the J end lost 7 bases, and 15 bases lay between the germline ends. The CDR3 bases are TGTGCCAGCAGTTTATCGCTAGCCAGGAGGGAGCAGTACTTC. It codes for CASSLSLARREQYF.

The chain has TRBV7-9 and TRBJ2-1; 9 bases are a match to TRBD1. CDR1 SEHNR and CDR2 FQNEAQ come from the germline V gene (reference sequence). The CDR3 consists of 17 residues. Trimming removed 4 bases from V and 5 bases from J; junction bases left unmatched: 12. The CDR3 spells CASSSYPWDREHNEQFF. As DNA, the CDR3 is TGTGCCAGCAGCTCCTATCCCTGGGACAGGGAGCACAATGAGCAGTTCTTC.

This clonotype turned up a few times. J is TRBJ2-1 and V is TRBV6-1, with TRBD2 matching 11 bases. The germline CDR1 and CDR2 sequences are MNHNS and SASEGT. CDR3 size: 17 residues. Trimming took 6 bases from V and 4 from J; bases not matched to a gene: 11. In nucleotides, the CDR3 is TGTGCCAGCAGCATTTTAGCGGGGGGGTTGGATTACAATGAGCAGTTCTTC. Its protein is CASSILAGGLDYNEQFF.

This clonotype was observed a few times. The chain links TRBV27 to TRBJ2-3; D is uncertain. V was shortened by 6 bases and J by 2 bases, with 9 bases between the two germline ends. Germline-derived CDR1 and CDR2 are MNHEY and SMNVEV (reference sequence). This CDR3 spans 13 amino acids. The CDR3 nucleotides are TGTGCCAGCAGGGAAGAAAACACAGATACGCAGTATTTT. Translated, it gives CASREENTDTQYF.

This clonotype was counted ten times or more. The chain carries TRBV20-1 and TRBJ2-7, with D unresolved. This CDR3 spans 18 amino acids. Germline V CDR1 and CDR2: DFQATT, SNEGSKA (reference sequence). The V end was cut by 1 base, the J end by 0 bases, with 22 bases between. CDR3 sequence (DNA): TGCAGTGCTAGAGGTAGCTCAGAACGCCGGGCTAGCTCCTACGAGCAGTACTTC. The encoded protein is CSARGSSERRASSYEQYF.

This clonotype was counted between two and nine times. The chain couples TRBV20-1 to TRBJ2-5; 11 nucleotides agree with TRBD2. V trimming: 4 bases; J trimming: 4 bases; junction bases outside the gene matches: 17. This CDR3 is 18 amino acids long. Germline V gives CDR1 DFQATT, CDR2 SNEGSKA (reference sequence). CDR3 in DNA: TGCAGTGCTACTGGCTTCGACTCCCTAGCGGGGGGCCTAGAGACCCAGTACTTC. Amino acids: CSATGFDSLAGGLETQYF.

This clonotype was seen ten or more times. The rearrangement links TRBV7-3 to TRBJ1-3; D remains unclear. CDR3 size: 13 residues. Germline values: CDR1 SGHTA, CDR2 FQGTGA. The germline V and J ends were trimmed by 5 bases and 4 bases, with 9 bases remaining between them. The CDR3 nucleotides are TGTGCCAGCAGCCCGGACGGGGGAAACACCATATATTTT. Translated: CASSPDGGNTIYF.